This T cell receptor (beta chain) is drawn from a study of CXCR3-negative and CXCR3-positive naive CD8 T cells. Study results and limitations: TRB CDR3 hydrophobicity was greater in CXCR3-positive naive cells than in CXCR3-negative naive cells. Memory CD8+ T cell repertoires were far less diverse than both naive subsets. TRB CDR3 properties were used to infer TCR strength, and surface CD5 was comparable between naive subsets.

Those CD8+ T cells considered naive were CD45RO-CCR7+CD27+CD95-. The CDR3 consists of 12 residues. CDR1 is SQVTM, CDR2 ANQGSEA, per germline. This clonotype is identified as medium-sized (0.01 to 0.1%) from frequency. Its antigen remains unknown. UMI labels and 5' RACE were used to prepare the TRB cDNA libraries. TCRdb derives one entry per CDR3 protein from the 5' RACE reads, leaving out DNA. The sample data list roughly 7,300 distinct CDR3 sequences. The sequenced sample consisted of naive CXCR3+ CD8+ T cells from blood. Noted subset: CD45RO-CCR7+CD27+CD95- naive CD8+ T cells expressing CXCR3 (TNR3+). The chain links TRBV29-1 to TRBJ1-2; the TRBD1 assignment by TCRdb is unverifiable without DNA. This TCR was sampled from a human donor in good health. Some clones in this sample may be carry-over from other donors' samples. The CDR3 protein is CSVLTGLNGYTF.